Presented here are 30 T cell receptor beta chains from one specimen sequenced in a study of T cells in Graves' hyperthyroidism and ophthalmopathy. TCR beta CDR3 regions were amplified from RNA transcripts. Carried out on the TCR CDR3, a first-round RT-PCR used the HTBI primer set. TCRdb independently ran MiXCR on the multiplex PCR reads; one entry per CDR3 protein. The sample includes about 640,000 distinct CDR3 sequences, around 21% of them seen just once. Sequenced input: blood. The receptors come from a man younger than 40 with Graves' ophthalmopathy.

The chain uses TRBV18 and TRBJ1-1, with a possible D match to TRBD1 (5 bases). V was shortened by 3 bases and J by 0 bases, with 8 bases between the two germline ends. The CDR3 consists of 14 residues. Germline values: CDR1 KGHSH, CDR2 LQKENI. The CDR3 loop reads CASSPTDLNTEAFF. CDR3 sequence (DNA): TGTGCCAGCTCACCGACAGACTTGAACACTGAAGCTTTCTTT. The variable domain in full, completed from reference TRBV18 and TRBJ1-1, reads NAGVMQNPRHLVRRRGQEARLRCSPMKGHSHVYWYRQLPEEGLKFMVYLQKENIIDESGMPKERFSAEFPKEGPSILRIQQVVRGDSAAYFCASSPTDLNTEAFFGQGTRLTVV.

This chain links TRBV27 with TRBJ1-2; D not certain. V lost 11 bases and J 4 bases, leaving 14 bases between the germline ends. Germline assignment: CDR1 MNHEY and CDR2 SMNVEV (reference sequence). The CDR3 contains 12 residues. The CDR3 protein is CAVKREGYGYTF. The CDR3 DNA reads as TGTGCCGTCAAGAGGGAGGGCTATGGCTACACCTTC.

Many counts were recorded for this clonotype. The rearrangement links TRBV18 to TRBJ2-1; 10 bases are a match to TRBD1. The junction had 7 bases not matched to a gene; V was cut back by 3 bases and J by 5 bases. Germline CDR1 and CDR2: KGHSH and LQKENI. There are 16 residues in the CDR3. The CDR3, as DNA: TGTGCCAGCTCACCCTCCGGGACAGGGGTCAACAATGAGCAGTTCTTC. Its translation: CASSPSGTGVNNEQFF.

The V gene is TRBV5-1, the J gene TRBJ2-7, with a possible D match to TRBD2 (5 bases). This CDR3 is 14 amino acids long. Germline V gene lookup returns CDR1 SGHRS and CDR2 YFSETQ. V shed 4 bases and J shed 2 bases, with 13 bases lying between them. This CDR3 is CASSPSLAAYEQYF. CDR3 nucleotides: TGCGCCAGCAGCCCTAGTCTAGCCGCCTACGAGCAGTACTTC.

This clonotype occurred a few times. The chain uses TRBV5-1 and TRBJ2-3, with 11 bases aligning to TRBD2. CDR3 length equals 17 residues. Trimming removed 4 bases from V and 0 bases from J; junction bases left unmatched: 7. Germline V gene sequence: CDR1 SGHRS, CDR2 YFSETQ. The CDR3 is CASSTGTSGGSTDTQYF. The DNA for the CDR3 is TGCGCCAGCAGCACGGGGACTAGCGGAGGGAGCACAGATACGCAGTATTTT.

The V call is TRBV20-1, the J call TRBJ2-7; possible D gene TRBD1, 6 bases. CDR1 and CDR2 (germline): DFQATT, SNEGSKA (reference sequence). This CDR3 has 13 amino acids. Trimming took off 6 bases at V and 6 bases at J, with 18 bases between the two ends. CDR3 sequence: CSAPQGALGEQYF. The CDR3 DNA is TGCAGTGCCCCACAGGGCGCCCTAGGCGAGCAGTACTTC.

This clonotype was counted between two and nine times. The chain combines TRBV20-1 with TRBJ2-7; 16 positions agree with TRBD2. The CDR3 has 15 amino acids. J was trimmed by 1 base and V by 3 bases; bases with no gene match: 0. Germline assignment: CDR1 DFQATT and CDR2 SNEGSKA (reference sequence). CDR3 loop: CSARGLAGGSYEQYF. Here the CDR3 DNA reads TGCAGTGCTAGGGGACTAGCGGGAGGGTCCTACGAGCAGTACTTC.

V and J are TRBV5-4 and TRBJ2-5, with TRBD2 as a possible D gene (6 bases). Trimming shortened V by 4 bases and J by 4 bases, and 11 bases separated the two germline ends. Germline V gene data show CDR1 as SGHNT and CDR2 as YYREEE (reference sequence). There are 13 residues in the CDR3. The CDR3 sequence is CASSKTSPETQYF. The CDR3 coding sequence is TGTGCCAGCAGCAAGACTAGTCCAGAGACCCAGTACTTC.

The chain is built from TRBV5-1 and TRBJ2-5; 10 positions agree with TRBD1. Unmatched junction bases numbered 13, after V lost 4 bases and J lost 4 bases. This CDR3 has 17 residues. The germline CDR1 and CDR2 sequences are SGHRS and YFSETQ. This CDR3 is CASSHLAGTGDVETQYF. The CDR3 region has the DNA TGCGCCAGCAGCCACCTAGCCGGGACAGGGGACGTAGAGACCCAGTACTTC. Based on the CDR3 plus reference TRBV5-1 and TRBJ2-5, the full variable domain is KAGVTQTPRYLIKTRGQQVTLSCSPISGHRSVSWYQQTPGQGLQFLFEYFSETQRNKGNFPGRFSGRQFSNSRSEMNVSTLELGDSALYLCASSHLAGTGDVETQYFGPGTRLLVL.

This clonotype was seen many times. This chain connects TRBV7-2 to TRBJ2-7, with unresolved D. Germline CDR1 SGHTA, CDR2 FQGNSA. The CDR3 contains 14 residues. V lost 1 base, J lost 0 bases, and 7 bases lay in between. The CDR3 reads CASSLDNGSYEQYF. The CDR3 DNA reads as TGTGCCAGCAGCTTAGACAACGGCTCCTACGAGCAGTACTTC.

V is TRBV29-1 and J is TRBJ2-7; D tentatively reads TRBD1 or TRBD2 (5 bases each). Germline V CDR1 and CDR2: SQVTM, ANQGSEA. The CDR3 is made up of 11 amino acids. CDR3 amino acids: CRGRGGTEQYF. CDR3 sequence (DNA): TGCAGGGGCCGGGGCGGTACCGAGCAGTACTTC.

The chain joins TRBV20-1 to TRBJ1-6; 7 positions agree with TRBD1. Germline CDR1 and CDR2: DFQATT and SNEGSKA (reference sequence). V trimming: 5 bases; J trimming: 9 bases; junction bases outside the gene matches: 7. The length of the CDR3 is 13 residues. The CDR3 region has the DNA TGCAGTGCTCAGGGGGACGCAAGTTCACCCCTCCACTTT. Its protein product is CSAQGDASSPLHF.

This clonotype has just a few counts. The chain combines TRBV20-1 with TRBJ2-1, with no clear D. Trimming removed 0 bases at V and 5 bases at J, with 11 bases between. This CDR3 has 14 amino acids. CDR1 is DFQATT, CDR2 SNEGSKA, per germline (reference sequence). The CDR3 DNA reads as TGCAGTGCTAGAGAGGCTCAGACCAACAATGAGCAGTTCTTC. Translation gives CSAREAQTNNEQFF.

This chain joins TRBV29-1 and TRBJ2-7; D is unclear. Germline CDR1 is SQVTM and CDR2 is ANQGSEA. The length of the CDR3 is 8 residues. V dropped 7 bases and J dropped 2 bases, with 0 bases sitting between them. CDR3 nucleotides: TGCAGCGCCTACGAGCAGTACTTC. As protein: CSAYEQYF.

This clonotype was counted between two and nine times. The CDR3, as DNA: TGCAGTGCTCCCAGGGGGAGGGCCGGGGAGCTGTTTTTT. It translates to CSAPRGRAGELFF. The chain couples TRBV20-1 to TRBJ2-2, with D perhaps given as TRBD1 or TRBD2 (7 bases each). CDR3 length: 13 amino acids. Germline assignment: CDR1 DFQATT and CDR2 SNEGSKA (reference sequence). Trimming removed 5 bases from V and 6 bases from J, with 13 bases in between.

The chain employs TRBV30 and TRBJ1-6; D possibly corresponds to TRBD1 (6 bases). This CDR3 region has 11 residues. Germline V gene sequence: CDR1 GTSNPN, CDR2 SVGIG (reference sequence). With 7 bases removed from V and 10 bases from J, the gap between germline ends came to 11 bases. CDR3 DNA: TGTGCCTACGATCAGGGGTCACCCCTCCACTTT. Translated: CAYDQGSPLHF.

This clonotype was counted a few times. The chain carries TRBV11-2 and TRBJ2-7, with 9 bases that match TRBD2. Looked up from germline, CDR1 is SGHAT and CDR2 is FQNNGV. This CDR3 region has 20 residues. Germline trimming cut 1 base from V and 0 bases from J; bases unmatched to any gene: 16. CDR3 DNA: TGTGCCAGCAGCTTAGGAAAGGGGACTAGCCGTTTTAAGTACTCCTACGAGCAGTACTTC. Translation: CASSLGKGTSRFKYSYEQYF.

This clonotype was recorded many times. The chain employs TRBV12-3 or TRBV12-4 and TRBJ2-7; the D gene is possibly TRBD1 (6 bases). V lost 5 bases and J 2 bases, leaving 13 bases between the germline ends. The CDR3 consists of 14 residues. CDR3 in amino acids: CASSEQGPPYEQYF. Here the CDR3 DNA reads TGTGCCAGCAGTGAACAGGGTCCCCCCTACGAGCAGTACTTC.

Ten or more counts support this clonotype. The chain combines TRBV28 with TRBJ2-3, with D perhaps matching TRBD1 or TRBD2 (5 bases each). V lost 3 bases to trimming and J lost 4 bases, with 11 bases between them. The CDR3 loop spans 14 amino acids. Germline lookup yields CDR1 MDHEN and CDR2 SYDVKM. This CDR3 reads CASSFFLGADTQYF. The CDR3 DNA reads TGTGCCAGCAGTTTCTTTCTGGGGGCAGATACGCAGTATTTT.

This clonotype was picked up a small number of times. The chain joins TRBV11-3 to TRBJ2-7, with D unclear. This CDR3 region has 13 residues. Trimming shortened V by 0 bases and J by 5 bases, and 8 bases separated the two germline ends. CDR1 is SGHNT and CDR2 is YENEEA in the germline V gene. The CDR3 here is CASSLDRWHEQYF. In DNA form, the CDR3 reads TGTGCCAGCAGCTTAGATAGATGGCACGAGCAGTACTTC.

This clonotype was seen a handful of times. V usage is TRBV20-1 and J usage is TRBJ1-5; 9 bases match TRBD1. The CDR3 runs 15 residues. Germline CDR1 reads DFQATT; CDR2 reads SNEGSKA (reference sequence). Germline trimming cut 3 bases from V and 3 bases from J; bases unmatched to any gene: 6. The CDR3 DNA reads as TGCAGTGCTAGCGGCGGGACAGGGCTCAATCAGCCCCAGCATTTT. This codes for CSASGGTGLNQPQHF.

This clonotype was seen a few times. At one of its ends the junction is not consistent with the germline gene, which may arise from a read error. This chain links TRBV6-2 or TRBV6-3 with TRBJ2-2; D is possibly TRBD2 (6 bases). In germline, CDR1 is MNHEY, CDR2 SVGEGT. The CDR3 contains 13 residues. The CDR3 DNA sequence: TGTGCCAGCAGTTACCTGAACACCGGGGGGCTGTTTTTT. This encodes CASSYLNTGGLFF.

The chain joins TRBV28 to TRBJ2-3; TRBD2 matches 13 bases. Germline V CDR1 and CDR2: MDHEN, SYDVKM. Trimming removed 3 bases from V and 2 bases from J; junction bases left unmatched: 5. The CDR3 covers 17 residues. CDR3 sequence reads: CASSLPGLAGVTDTQYF. Written as DNA, the CDR3 is TGTGCCAGCAGTTTGCCCGGACTAGCGGGGGTCACAGATACGCAGTATTTT.

The chain has TRBV28 and TRBJ1-6; D not certain. V was pared by 3 bases and J by 0 bases, with 6 bases between. CDR1 is MDHEN and CDR2 is SYDVKM in the germline V gene. The CDR3 consists of 15 residues. Here the CDR3 reads CASSFRGSYNSPLHF. CDR3 DNA: TGTGCCAGCAGTTTTCGGGGCTCCTATAATTCACCCCTCCACTTT.

The chain carries TRBV9 and TRBJ1-3; D gene unclear. The CDR3 contains 15 residues. Trimming pared 0 bases from V and 0 bases from J, leaving 7 bases between. The germline V gene has CDR1 SGDLS and CDR2 YYNGEE. The CDR3 DNA reads TGTGCCAGCAGCGTAGCAGCGAGCTCTGGAAACACCATATATTTT. It is translated as CASSVAASSGNTIYF.

This clonotype occurred many times. This chain joins TRBV30 and TRBJ2-7; TRBD1 is a possible D gene (6 bases). CDR3 length equals 13 residues. Germline V gene lookup returns CDR1 GTSNPN and CDR2 SVGIG (reference sequence). Trimming stripped 0 bases from V and 4 bases from J, with 10 bases between. The DNA of the CDR3 is TGTGCCTGGAGTGTACTGGGGGCTTACGAGCAGTACTTC. Residues: CAWSVLGAYEQYF.

V is TRBV10-3 and J is TRBJ1-5, with D possibly matching TRBD1 (5 bases). The CDR3 covers 13 residues. CDR1 is ENHRY, CDR2 SYGVKD, per germline. The V end lost 8 bases, the J end lost 0 bases, and 8 bases lay between the germline ends. The chain's CDR3 is CAIGGDSNQPQHF. The CDR3 nucleotides read TGTGCCATCGGAGGGGATAGCAATCAGCCCCAGCATTTT.

Worth noting for this clonotype: Its ends do not fully match the called genes, so a read error is possible. The chain joins TRBV6-1 to TRBJ2-7; 10 bases fit TRBD1. There are 19 residues in the CDR3. Germline-derived CDR1 and CDR2 are MNHNS and SASEGT. The CDR3 DNA reads TGTGCCGGCAGTCCTCGACAGGGGGCCAAAGCGGGAGCAGGCTACGAGCAGTACTTC. Protein sequence: CAGSPRQGAKAGAGYEQYF.

This clonotype was observed a few times. This chain links TRBV4-2 with TRBJ2-5, with 7 bases lining up with TRBD1. V was pared by 6 bases and J by 1 base, with 2 bases of the junction left unmatched. This CDR3 is 13 amino acids long. From germline, CDR1 is LGHNA and CDR2 YNFKEQ. CDR3 nucleotide sequence: TGTGCCAGCAGACAGGGGTTCCAAGAGACCCAGTACTTC. Translating it yields CASRQGFQETQYF.

In this sample, this clonotype turned up a few times. CDR3 in amino acids: CASSELGRGGASQPQHF. CDR3 bases: TGTGCCAGCAGTGAACTAGGACGTGGGGGAGCGAGTCAGCCCCAGCATTTT. The chain recombines TRBV2 with TRBJ1-5, with D maybe TRBD1 (5 bases). Trimming took off 2 bases at V and 6 bases at J, with 20 bases between the two ends. Germline CDR1 is SNHLY and CDR2 is FYNNEI. This CDR3 is built from 17 residues. Variable domain in full (rest from reference TRBV2 and TRBJ1-5): EPEVTQTPSHQVTQMGQEVILRCVPISNHLYFYWYRQILGQKVEFLVSFYNNEISEKSEIFDDQFSVERPDGSNFTLKIRSTKLEDSAMYFCASSELGRGGASQPQHFGDGTRLSIL.